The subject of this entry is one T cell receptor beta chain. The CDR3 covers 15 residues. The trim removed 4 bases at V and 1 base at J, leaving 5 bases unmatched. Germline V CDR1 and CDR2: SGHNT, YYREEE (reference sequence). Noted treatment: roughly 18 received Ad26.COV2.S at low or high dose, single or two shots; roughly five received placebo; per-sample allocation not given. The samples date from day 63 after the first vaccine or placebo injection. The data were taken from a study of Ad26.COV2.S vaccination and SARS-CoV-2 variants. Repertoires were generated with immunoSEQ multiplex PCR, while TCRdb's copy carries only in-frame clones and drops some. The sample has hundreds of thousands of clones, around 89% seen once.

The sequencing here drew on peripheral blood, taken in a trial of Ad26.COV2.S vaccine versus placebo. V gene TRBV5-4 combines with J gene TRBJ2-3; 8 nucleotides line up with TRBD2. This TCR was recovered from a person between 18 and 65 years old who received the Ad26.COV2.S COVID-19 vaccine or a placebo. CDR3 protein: CASSPPGLGTDTQYF. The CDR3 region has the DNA TGTGCCAGCAGCCCCCCGGGACTAGGCACAGATACGCAGTATTTT.